A single sample gave rise to the 7 T cell receptor beta chains below, sequenced in a study of T cell changes during pregnancy in multiple sclerosis. Generated by immunoSEQ multiplex PCR, the TCRdb table keeps only in-frame clones and is missing some. The data show 84,000 or so clones, around 94% seen once. Material: peripheral blood, obtained in the third trimester of pregnancy. The source of these receptors is a female donor with multiple sclerosis, enrolled in a pregnancy study.

The chain links TRBV19 to TRBJ2-5; tentative D call: TRBD1 (5 bases). Germline CDR1 is LNHDA and CDR2 is SQIVND (reference sequence). CDR3 length equals 15 residues. V was cut by 3 bases and J by 1 base, with 12 bases left in between. CDR3 in amino acids: CASSISRTTQETQYF. The CDR3 DNA is TGTGCCAGTAGTATTAGTAGGACAACCCAAGAGACCCAGTACTTC.

The chain uses TRBV28 and TRBJ1-5; the match to TRBD1 covers 10 bases. Losses at the gene ends were 5 bases for V and 4 bases for J; bases not matched to a gene: 8. CDR1 and CDR2 (germline): MDHEN, SYDVKM. The CDR3 runs 16 residues. The CDR3 sequence is CASSPYGQGENQPQHF. The CDR3 nucleotides are TGTGCCAGCAGTCCGTACGGACAGGGGGAGAATCAGCCCCAGCATTTT.

The chain is built from TRBV28 and TRBJ2-7, with D possibly TRBD2 on 5 matching bases. Germline CDR1 MDHEN, CDR2 SYDVKM. Between the trimmed V and J ends, which lost 3 bases and 1 base, there was a span of 10 bases. This CDR3 is 14 amino acids long. CDR3 region: CASSFEGVSYEQYF. The CDR3, as DNA: TGTGCCAGCAGTTTTGAGGGCGTTTCCTACGAGCAGTACTTC. Full variable domain (outside the CDR3, taken from reference TRBV28 and TRBJ2-7): DVKVTQSSRYLVKRTGEKVFLECVQDMDHENMFWYRQDPGLGLRLIYFSYDVKMKEKGDIPEGYSVSREKKERFSLILESASTNQTSMYLCASSFEGVSYEQYFGPGTRLTVT.

The V and J genes are TRBV19 and TRBJ1-3, with D maybe TRBD1 (5 bases). V lost 5 bases to trimming and J lost 0 bases, with 11 bases between them. Germline CDR1 is LNHDA and CDR2 is SQIVND (reference sequence). CDR3 length: 15 amino acids. CDR3 in amino acids: CASSSQALSGNTIYF. In nucleotides, the CDR3 is TGTGCCAGTAGTTCACAGGCCCTCTCTGGAAACACCATATATTTT.

This clone has more than one count but fewer than ten. The rearrangement joins TRBV19 to TRBJ1-2, with 10 nucleotides matching TRBD1. Looked up from germline, CDR1 is LNHDA and CDR2 is SQIVND (reference sequence). J was trimmed by 2 bases and V by 10 bases; bases with no gene match: 4. This CDR3 contains 13 residues. The CDR3 here is CATQDRGNYGYTF. CDR3 sequence (DNA): TGTGCCACCCAGGACAGGGGGAACTATGGCTACACCTTC.

This clone was seen a single time. The genes are TRBV15 and TRBJ2-2; 7 bases match TRBD1. J was trimmed by 3 bases and V by 5 bases; bases with no gene match: 6. CDR1 and CDR2 (germline): LNHNV, YYDKDF (reference sequence). This CDR3 contains 15 residues. Here the CDR3 reads CATSWTGPYTGELFF. The CDR3 coding sequence is TGTGCCACCAGCTGGACAGGACCGTACACCGGGGAGCTGTTTTTT.

The V call is TRBV9, the J call TRBJ1-5, with 8 bases aligning to TRBD1. This CDR3 is built from 15 residues. The V and J ends lost 3 bases and 3 bases, in that order; junction bases with no gene match: 5. CDR1 and CDR2 from the germline V gene are SGDLS and YYNGEE. The CDR3 coding sequence is TGTGCCAGCAGCGCGGGACAGGCCCTCAATCAGCCCCAGCATTTT. Translation: CASSAGQALNQPQHF.